These 32 T cell receptor beta chains share one sample of origin, sequenced in a study of regulatory T cells in long-lasting Graves disease. Building of the TCR beta libraries involved iRepertoire HTBI primers and Arm-PCR of CDR3 regions. From the multiplex PCR reads, TCRdb called clonotypes with MiXCR, one entry per CDR3 protein. The sample lists about 450,000 distinct CDR3 sequences; about a quarter were seen once. Time point meaning: persistent/refractory GD, antithyroid drugs over 5 years with positive TRAb. Extracted PBMC RNA gave rise to the TCR library. The sequencing here drew on peripheral blood mononuclear cells (PBMCs), taken when the disease was refractory, from a patient treated with antithyroid drugs. These receptors originate from a female donor with Graves disease.

The chain uses TRBV7-7 and TRBJ2-3; no clear D gene. V shed 5 bases and J shed 2 bases, with 8 bases lying between them. CDR3 size: 13 residues. Germline lookup yields CDR1 SSHAT and CDR2 FNYEAQ (reference sequence). The chain's CDR3 is CASSPTVTDTQYF. CDR3 nucleotides: TGTGCCAGCAGCCCTACGGTCACAGATACGCAGTATTTT.

V and J are TRBV5-1 and TRBJ2-6, with 10 bases matching TRBD1. Germline trimming cut 4 bases from V and 1 base from J; bases unmatched to any gene: 8. Germline loops: CDR1 SGHRS, CDR2 YFSETQ. The CDR3 contains 18 residues. Written as DNA, the CDR3 is TGCGCCAGCAGCCAGAGACCGGGACAGGGGTCTGGGGCCAACGTCCTGACTTTC. It specifies CASSQRPGQGSGANVLTF.

J is TRBJ1-1 and V is TRBV20-1, with D maybe TRBD1 (6 bases). The length of the CDR3 is 14 residues. Trimming pared 3 bases from V and 1 base from J, leaving 12 bases between. Germline-derived CDR1 and CDR2 are DFQATT and SNEGSKA (reference sequence). CDR3 region: CSASGGQRNTEAFF. CDR3 nucleotide sequence: TGCAGTGCTAGTGGTGGACAGCGGAACACTGAAGCTTTCTTT.

This chain joins TRBV6-1 and TRBJ2-1; no reliable D call. Germline V gene sequence: CDR1 MNHNS, CDR2 SASEGT. Trimming left V 8 bases short and J 4 bases short, with 9 bases between. The CDR3 loop spans 12 amino acids. CDR3 nucleotides: TGTGCCAGCGCCCAACAGTACAATGAGCAGTTCTTC. Translated, it gives CASAQQYNEQFF.

This clonotype was detected only once. The chain carries TRBV7-2 and TRBJ1-2, with 8 bases matching TRBD1. The germline V gene encodes CDR1 SGHTA and CDR2 FQGNSA. This CDR3 region has 16 residues. V was clipped by 1 base and J by 4 bases; unmatched bases: 8. CDR3 nucleotide sequence: TGTGCCAGCAGCTTAGTCCAGGGGGCTGGTGTCTATGGCTACACCTTC. Encoded protein: CASSLVQGAGVYGYTF.

This clonotype was counted at least ten times. CDR3 nucleotide sequence: TGTGCCAGCAGACCCACGGCCGGGAGTGGAGAGACCCAGTACTTC. Translated: CASRPTAGSGETQYF. The chain has TRBV7-9 and TRBJ2-5, with D possibly TRBD2 on 6 matching bases. Looked up from germline, CDR1 is SEHNR and CDR2 is FQNEAQ (reference sequence). Trimming shortened V by 6 bases and J by 4 bases, and 18 bases separated the two germline ends. CDR3 length: 15 amino acids.

This clonotype appeared a few times. The chain has TRBV27 and TRBJ2-2; tentative D call: TRBD1 (6 bases). The CDR3 runs 16 residues. Deletions cut 6 bases from V and 3 bases from J, with 17 bases between. CDR1 MNHEY and CDR2 SMNVEV come from the germline V gene (reference sequence). CDR3 sequence (DNA): TGTGCCAGCAGAGAACAGGGAGTTTGGGACACCGGGGAGCTGTTTTTT. Protein sequence: CASREQGVWDTGELFF.

This clonotype was counted ten times or more. The chain joins TRBV12-3 or TRBV12-4 to TRBJ2-7, with D maybe TRBD1 (6 bases). This CDR3 is built from 13 residues. The germline V and J ends were trimmed by 5 bases and 4 bases, with 12 bases remaining between them. The CDR3 bases are TGTGCCAGCAGTATACGGACAGCTTACGAGCAGTACTTC. It encodes CASSIRTAYEQYF.

CDR3 nucleotides: TGCGCCAGCAGCCAAGAAGGGGGAATTAATGAAAAACTGTTTTTT. Amino acid sequence: CASSQEGGINEKLFF. This chain uses TRBV4-1 with TRBJ1-4, with a possible D match to TRBD1 (6 bases). Germline CDR1 is MGHRA and CDR2 is YSYEKL. The CDR3 consists of 15 residues. The germline V and J ends were trimmed by 0 bases and 4 bases, with 9 bases remaining between them.

This clonotype was found many times. The chain is built from TRBV28 and TRBJ2-5, with D perhaps TRBD1 (7 bases). Trimming cost V 0 bases and J 4 bases, with 12 bases left between them. The CDR3 length is 15 residues. Germline lookup yields CDR1 MDHEN and CDR2 SYDVKM. Here the CDR3 DNA reads TGTGCCAGCAGTTTATGGGGCCAGGGGGGAGAGACCCAGTACTTC. It encodes CASSLWGQGGETQYF.

The chain links TRBV5-1 to TRBJ2-7, with D maybe TRBD2 (6 bases). This CDR3 has 14 residues. Germline assignment: CDR1 SGHRS and CDR2 YFSETQ. V was cut by 4 bases and J by 3 bases, with 14 bases left in between. For the CDR3, the DNA is TGCGCCAGCAGCGGGGGGATCGCAGGCTACGAGCAGTACTTC. Protein: CASSGGIAGYEQYF.

The table lists this clonotype with many counts. The chain is built from TRBV6-5 and TRBJ2-7, with D hard to call. CDR3 length: 13 amino acids. The V gene's germline CDR1 is MNHEY and CDR2 SVGAGI. V dropped 0 bases and J dropped 0 bases, with 3 bases sitting between them. The chain's CDR3 is CASSYSTSYEQYF. The CDR3 coding sequence is TGTGCCAGCAGTTACTCAACCTCCTACGAGCAGTACTTC.

This clonotype occurred many times. V usage is TRBV28 and J usage is TRBJ2-5; the match to TRBD1 covers 9 bases. This CDR3 contains 15 residues. The V segment lost 8 bases and the J segment 5 bases; nucleotides outside the gene matches: 12. Germline V gene data show CDR1 as MDHEN and CDR2 as SYDVKM. Here the CDR3 DNA reads TGTGCCAGCCAGACCGGGACAGGGAGACTCGAGACCCAGTACTTC. Translation: CASQTGTGRLETQYF. Full variable domain (remainder filled in from reference TRBV28 and TRBJ2-5): DVKVTQSSRYLVKRTGEKVFLECVQDMDHENMFWYRQDPGLGLRLIYFSYDVKMKEKGDIPEGYSVSREKKERFSLILESASTNQTSMYLCASQTGTGRLETQYFGPGTRLLVL.

Ten or more counts support this clonotype. J is TRBJ2-4 and V is TRBV19, with 10 bases fitting TRBD2. The CDR3 sequence is 16 residues long. Germline V gives CDR1 LNHDA, CDR2 SQIVND (reference sequence). With 2 bases clipped from V and 1 base from J, the junction kept 2 bases outside the gene matches. The CDR3 region has the DNA TGTGCCAGTAGTATATCAGCGGGAGGGGCCAAAAACATTCAGTACTTC. Translated: CASSISAGGAKNIQYF.

There are many counts of this clonotype. The rearrangement uses TRBV25-1 and TRBJ2-5; D is perhaps TRBD1 or TRBD2 (5 bases each). The CDR3 is made up of 16 amino acids. Trimming took 5 bases from V and 2 from J, leaving 18 bases between them. The germline CDR1 and CDR2 sequences are MGHDK and SYGVNS. The chain's CDR3 is CASSRGVVTLQETQYF. For the CDR3, the DNA is TGTGCCAGCAGTAGAGGGGTAGTCACCCTTCAAGAGACCCAGTACTTC.

This sequence joins TRBV7-8 and TRBJ2-2; D possibly corresponds to TRBD1 (6 bases). The CDR3 contains 16 residues. Trimming pared 5 bases from V and 2 bases from J, leaving 15 bases between. From germline, CDR1 is SGHVS and CDR2 FQNEAQ. CDR3 in DNA: TGTGCCAGCAGCCTTACCCCAGGGGTTAACACCGGGGAGCTGTTTTTT. Protein sequence: CASSLTPGVNTGELFF. Full variable domain (missing parts from reference TRBV7-8 and TRBJ2-2): GAGVSQSPRYKVAKRGQDVALRCDPISGHVSLFWYQQALGQGPEFLTYFQNEAQLDKSGLPSDRFFAERPEGSVSTLKIQRTQQEDSAVYLCASSLTPGVNTGELFFGEGSRLTVL.

The chain employs TRBV18 and TRBJ2-2, with D hard to call. The ends were cut back, 6 bases at V and 6 bases at J, with 17 bases in the middle. The CDR3 consists of 15 residues. Looked up from germline, CDR1 is KGHSH and CDR2 is LQKENI. CDR3 region: CASSPIMPGAGELFF. CDR3 nucleotide sequence: TGTGCCAGCTCCCCTATTATGCCGGGCGCCGGGGAGCTGTTTTTT.

The chain recombines TRBV5-1 with TRBJ2-7, with D possibly TRBD2 on 5 matching bases. The V end lost 3 bases, the J end lost 4 bases, and 11 bases lay between the germline ends. Germline-derived CDR1 and CDR2 are SGHRS and YFSETQ. The CDR3 is 13 residues long. The chain's CDR3 is CASSSGLMYEQYF. CDR3 bases: TGCGCCAGCAGCTCCGGACTTATGTACGAGCAGTACTTC.

This clonotype has at least ten counts. The CDR3 here is CASSFDVSNTGELFF. CDR3 in DNA: TGCGCCAGCAGCTTTGACGTTTCGAACACCGGGGAGCTGTTTTTT. The chain recombines TRBV5-1 with TRBJ2-2; D is ambiguous. Trimming took off 2 bases at V and 0 bases at J, with 8 bases between the two ends. This CDR3 spans 15 amino acids. CDR1 and CDR2 (germline): SGHRS, YFSETQ.

This clonotype was counted at least ten times. The V call is TRBV28, the J call TRBJ2-4; the match to TRBD1 covers 8 bases. Germline CDR1 is MDHEN and CDR2 is SYDVKM. This CDR3 spans 14 amino acids. The J segment lost 10 bases and the V segment lost 2 bases, leaving 7 bases of the junction unmatched. The CDR3 loop is CASSLTGQGLIQYF. The CDR3 region has the DNA TGTGCCAGCAGTTTAACCGGACAGGGTTTGATTCAGTACTTC.

To note about this clonotype: This could be a read error, since a much larger clone is one nucleotide away. The chain uses TRBV15 and TRBJ1-4; D remains unclear. There are 14 residues in the CDR3. The germline gives CDR1 LNHNV, CDR2 YYDKDF (reference sequence). CDR3 residues: CTTSTLSFPKKLFF. For the CDR3, the DNA is TGTACCACCAGCACCTTATCCTTTCCGAAAAAACTGTTTTTT.

This clonotype showed up many times. V gene TRBV28 combines with J gene TRBJ1-5; D is undetermined. V lost 2 bases and J 9 bases, leaving 8 bases between the germline ends. The CDR3 covers 12 residues. The V gene's germline CDR1 is MDHEN and CDR2 SYDVKM. CDR3 protein: CASSLAARPQHF. In DNA, the CDR3 is TGTGCCAGCAGTTTAGCCGCTCGGCCCCAGCATTTT.

This clonotype showed up just a few times. This chain links TRBV12-3 or TRBV12-4 with TRBJ2-5; TRBD2 matches at 9 bases. V was clipped by 1 base and J by 4 bases; unmatched bases: 13. This CDR3 has 18 amino acids. The CDR3 nucleotides are TGTGCCAGCAGTTTAGAGGTGGGAGCGGGAGGTGGTGGAGAGACCCAGTACTTC. Translated: CASSLEVGAGGGGETQYF.

The V gene is TRBV5-6, the J gene TRBJ2-5; perhaps TRBD2 as D (5 bases). The germline V gene encodes CDR1 SGHDT and CDR2 YYEEEE. V was cut by 0 bases and J by 5 bases, with 11 bases left in between. The CDR3 is 14 amino acids. The CDR3 reads CASSLELERETQYF. DNA of the CDR3: TGTGCCAGCAGCTTGGAACTAGAAAGGGAGACCCAGTACTTC.

A remark on this clonotype: A much larger clonotype is one base distant, so this may be a read error. The chain recombines TRBV12-3 or TRBV12-4 with TRBJ1-1; the match to TRBD1 covers 9 bases. Germline trimming cut 7 bases from V and 8 bases from J; bases unmatched to any gene: 11. The CDR3 runs 14 residues. Here the CDR3 reads CASKRTGQGPEAFF. The CDR3 region has the DNA TGTGCCAGCAAAAGGACGGGACAGGGCCCAGAAGCTTTCTTT.

The sample holds a few counts of this clonotype. The chain uses TRBV20-1 and TRBJ1-2; TRBD1 might be the D (6 bases). The V and J ends lost 6 bases and 2 bases respectively, with 16 bases between them. Looked up from germline, CDR1 is DFQATT and CDR2 is SNEGSKA (reference sequence). CDR3 length: 14 residues. CDR3 residues: CSARGPDRNYGYTF. The CDR3 DNA follows: TGCAGTGCAAGGGGCCCCGACAGGAACTATGGCTACACCTTC.

This clonotype was counted ten times or more. The chain has TRBV2 and TRBJ1-5; 7 bases match TRBD1. This CDR3 contains 16 residues. Germline CDR1 reads SNHLY; CDR2 reads FYNNEI. Germline trimming cut 3 bases from V and 7 bases from J; bases unmatched to any gene: 12. CDR3 sequence (DNA): TGTGCCAGCAGTGAGGCAAGACAGGGCCTATGGCAGCCCCAGCATTTT. This gives the protein CASSEARQGLWQPQHF.

On this clonotype itself: A read error is possible here, since a much larger clone lies one base away. The final CDR3 position lacks the conserved phenylalanine or tryptophan, pointing to a likely read error. The chain couples TRBV11-2 to TRBJ2-5; 7 positions match TRBD1. The CDR3 runs to 15 residues. V lost 4 bases to trimming and J lost 5 bases; unmatched junction nucleotides: 10. Germline V gives CDR1 SGHAT, CDR2 FQNNGV. CDR3 sequence (DNA): TGTGCCAGCAGCTCCGGACAGGCCATTGGCGAGACCCAGTACCTC. The encoded protein is CASSSGQAIGETQYL.

This clonotype appeared many times. V usage is TRBV5-8 and J usage is TRBJ2-5; D not certain. There are 14 residues in the CDR3. Germline V gene lookup returns CDR1 SGHTS and CDR2 YDEGEE. Trimming removed 0 bases at V and 2 bases at J, with 8 bases between. CDR3 nucleotide sequence: TGTGCCAGCAGCTTGGTAGGATTACAAGAGACCCAGTACTTC. Translation gives CASSLVGLQETQYF.

This clonotype is classed as medium-sized (0.01 to 0.1%). The V and J genes are TRBV2 and TRBJ1-1; D is ambiguous. CDR3 length equals 13 residues. Germline loops: CDR1 SNHLY, CDR2 FYNNEI. V shed 4 bases and J shed 3 bases, with 9 bases lying between them. The CDR3 DNA is TGTGCCAGCAGTGTCGGAGAGGACACTGAAGCTTTCTTT. Protein sequence: CASSVGEDTEAFF.

For this clonotype: A much bigger clone sits one base away, suggesting this may be a read error. The rearrangement links TRBV28 to TRBJ2-5; D remains ambiguous. The germline gives CDR1 MDHEN, CDR2 SYDVKM. The CDR3 consists of 16 residues. The CDR3 sequence: CVSSFLARALKETQYF. The DNA for the CDR3 is TGTGTCAGCAGTTTTTTAGCTAGGGCTTTGAAAGAGACCCAGTACTTC.

This clonotype was counted a few times. One end of the junction fails to match germline, which may point to a read error. The rearrangement links TRBV7-2 to TRBJ2-6, with unresolved D. Germline lookup yields CDR1 SGHTA and CDR2 FQGNSA. This CDR3 comprises 15 residues. CDR3 nucleotides: TGTGCCGGCAGCTCACAAGCCTCTGGGGCCAACGTCCTGACTTTC. This codes for CAGSSQASGANVLTF.